The 20 T cell receptor beta chains below were found in one sample sequenced in a study of blood T cell repertoires in COVID-19. TCRdb's copy holds only in-frame clones and misses some; the assay was immunoSEQ multiplex PCR. Counted here are 150,000 or so clones, approximately 90% occurring once; the ten biggest clones make up about 2%. Sample: peripheral blood. These receptors came from a man aged 18 to 29 with acute or convalescent COVID-19.

The chain links TRBV6-1 to TRBJ1-5; D is uncertain. CDR3 length equals 17 residues. Germline V gene data show CDR1 as MNHNS and CDR2 as SASEGT. Between the trimmed V and J ends, which lost 2 bases and 2 bases, there was a span of 16 bases. Here the CDR3 DNA reads TGTGCCAGCAGTGAATTGGGGAGTCTTTTGGGCAATCAGCCCCAGCATTTT. It specifies CASSELGSLLGNQPQHF.

The J gene is TRBJ1-1, the V gene TRBV5-1, with 10 nucleotides matching TRBD1. CDR1 and CDR2 from the germline V gene are SGHRS and YFSETQ. CDR3 length equals 12 residues. Trimming took 5 bases from V and 8 from J; bases not matched to a gene: 3. CDR3 coding DNA: TGCGCCAGCAGTTCGGGACAGGGGGAAGCTTTCTTT. Its translation: CASSSGQGEAFF.

The chain has TRBV6-5 and TRBJ1-1; 8 bases match TRBD1. The V and J ends lost 2 bases and 4 bases, in that order; junction bases with no gene match: 6. Germline V gives CDR1 MNHEY, CDR2 SVGAGI. The CDR3 covers 15 residues. CDR3 in DNA: TGTGCCAGCAGTTACAGCAGGGGGCGCGGCACTGAAGCTTTCTTT. Amino acid sequence: CASSYSRGRGTEAFF.

This clone is a singleton in its sample. The rearrangement joins TRBV18 to TRBJ2-1; 9 bases fit TRBD2. The CDR3 has 16 amino acids. Looked up from germline, CDR1 is KGHSH and CDR2 is LQKENI. The V and J ends lost 3 bases and 7 bases, in that order; junction bases with no gene match: 10. The CDR3 nucleotides read TGTGCCAGCTCACCGGGGGAAGGGCTAGCGGGGAATGAGCAGTTCTTC. It yields the protein CASSPGEGLAGNEQFF.

The rearrangement uses TRBV7-2 and TRBJ1-5; TRBD1 is a possible D gene (5 bases). CDR3 length: 18 residues. With 1 base removed from V and 2 bases from J, the gap between germline ends came to 18 bases. Germline V gives CDR1 SGHTA, CDR2 FQGNSA. This chain's CDR3 is CASSLVGFQGKGNQPQHF. Written as DNA, the CDR3 is TGTGCCAGCAGCTTAGTAGGTTTCCAGGGAAAAGGCAATCAGCCCCAGCATTTT. The full variable domain, completed using reference TRBV7-2 and TRBJ1-5, is GAGVSQSPSNKVTEKGKDVELRCDPISGHTALYWYRQSLGQGLEFLIYFQGNSAPDKSGLPSDRFSAERTGGSVSTLTIQRTQQEDSAVYLCASSLVGFQGKGNQPQHFGDGTRLSIL.

This clone was counted a few times. V is TRBV2 and J is TRBJ2-5; D gene unclear. This CDR3 region has 13 residues. Trimming took 7 bases from V and 1 from J, leaving 10 bases between them. CDR1 is SNHLY and CDR2 is FYNNEI in the germline V gene. The CDR3 protein is CASNGHFQETQYF. Written as DNA, the CDR3 is TGTGCCAGCAACGGTCATTTCCAAGAGACCCAGTACTTC.

The genes are TRBV13 and TRBJ1-3; perhaps TRBD1 as D (6 bases). The V end lost 5 bases, the J end lost 2 bases, and 16 bases lay between the germline ends. The CDR3 extends over 16 amino acids. Germline V gene sequence: CDR1 PRHDT, CDR2 FYEKMQ (reference sequence). CDR3 in DNA: TGTGCCAGCAGCACGTTACAACAGGGAACTGGAAACACCATATATTTT. It codes for CASSTLQQGTGNTIYF.

The chain carries TRBV10-3 and TRBJ1-2; D is undetermined. This CDR3 is 12 amino acids long. Trimming stripped 3 bases from V and 0 bases from J, with 2 bases between. The germline V gene encodes CDR1 ENHRY and CDR2 SYGVKD. This chain's CDR3 is CAISDTNYGYTF. In DNA, the CDR3 is TGTGCCATCAGTGACACTAACTATGGCTACACCTTC.

The V gene is TRBV14, the J gene TRBJ2-5; TRBD2 aligns across 11 bases. The CDR3 loop spans 21 amino acids. V shed 0 bases, J shed 5 bases, and the junction held 20 bases outside the gene matches. CDR1 is SGHDN, CDR2 FVKESK, per germline. The CDR3 loop reads CASSQDRGGPSGRTRGETQYF. As DNA, the CDR3 is TGTGCCAGCAGCCAAGATAGGGGCGGGCCTAGCGGGAGGACCAGGGGGGAGACCCAGTACTTC.

This chain uses TRBV6-5 with TRBJ1-2; 7 nucleotides line up with TRBD1. The CDR3 is 14 residues long. V shed 6 bases, J shed 7 bases, and the junction held 11 bases outside the gene matches. Germline V lookup: CDR1 MNHEY, CDR2 SVGAGI. DNA for the CDR3: TGTGCCAGCAGACCGAGAGGGGACAGATCTGGCTACACCTTC. Protein: CASRPRGDRSGYTF.

J is TRBJ1-1 and V is TRBV5-1, with unresolved D. V gave up 2 bases and J gave up 1 base, with 6 bases separating them. Germline assignment: CDR1 SGHRS and CDR2 YFSETQ. The CDR3 runs to 13 residues. This CDR3 reads CASSFSSNTEAFF. The DNA for the CDR3 is TGCGCCAGCAGCTTTTCGTCGAACACTGAAGCTTTCTTT.

A word on this clone: Distinct nucleotide sequences in the sample also encode this CDR3. J is TRBJ1-4 and V is TRBV5-1, with D perhaps TRBD1 (6 bases). The V gene's germline CDR1 is SGHRS and CDR2 YFSETQ. This CDR3 region has 15 residues. Trimming removed 2 bases from V and 1 base from J, with 9 bases in between. The DNA of the CDR3 is TGCGCCAGCAGCTTAGGGGGACAAACTAATGAAAAACTGTTTTTT. Translation: CASSLGGQTNEKLFF.

This clone came up a few times. The chain recombines TRBV5-1 with TRBJ1-2; TRBD1 might be the D (5 bases). Germline assignment: CDR1 SGHRS and CDR2 YFSETQ. Trimming stripped 4 bases from V and 5 bases from J, with 15 bases between. The length of the CDR3 is 14 residues. CDR3 region: CASSPGGVGYGYTF. The CDR3 nucleotides read TGCGCCAGCAGCCCAGGAGGGGTAGGGTATGGCTACACCTTC.

This chain joins TRBV27 and TRBJ1-2; unclear D gene. The CDR3 has 14 residues. The V end lost 5 bases, the J end lost 4 bases, and 14 bases lay between the germline ends. Looked up from germline, CDR1 is MNHEY and CDR2 is SMNVEV (reference sequence). The CDR3 region is CASSPGATFYGYTF. The CDR3 nucleotides are TGTGCCAGCAGTCCGGGAGCCACCTTCTATGGCTACACCTTC.

V usage is TRBV13 and J usage is TRBJ2-1; TRBD2 aligns across 7 bases. CDR1 PRHDT and CDR2 FYEKMQ come from the germline V gene (reference sequence). V was pared by 6 bases and J by 3 bases, with 11 bases of the junction left unmatched. The CDR3 is 16 residues long. The CDR3 protein is CASSPAAGKFYNEQFF. CDR3 bases: TGTGCCAGCAGTCCGGCAGCGGGGAAGTTCTACAATGAGCAGTTCTTC.

This rearrangement joins TRBV9 to TRBJ1-4; TRBD1 matches at 7 bases. Germline V gene data show CDR1 as SGDLS and CDR2 as YYNGEE. CDR3 length: 17 amino acids. The J segment lost 5 bases and the V segment lost 3 bases, leaving 13 bases of the junction unmatched. The CDR3 DNA reads TGTGCCAGCAGCGGACTTACTCAACAGGGGAACAATGAAAAACTGTTTTTT. Translating gives CASSGLTQQGNNEKLFF.

The chain has TRBV27 and TRBJ2-7; TRBD1 aligns across 9 bases. Germline CDR1 and CDR2: MNHEY and SMNVEV (reference sequence). After removal of 0 bases from V and 7 bases from J, the junction contained 7 bases not matched to a gene. The CDR3 length is 15 residues. CDR3 coding DNA: TGTGCCAGCAGTTTATCAGCCGAAGGGACAGGGGAGCAGTACTTC. Its translation: CASSLSAEGTGEQYF.

The chain has TRBV5-1 and TRBJ2-7; tentative D call: TRBD1 (5 bases). Germline V CDR1 and CDR2: SGHRS, YFSETQ. This CDR3 region has 13 residues. V lost 4 bases, J lost 1 base, and 9 bases lay in between. Here the CDR3 reads CASSLDRSYEQYF. The CDR3 DNA reads as TGCGCCAGCAGCCTCGACAGATCCTACGAGCAGTACTTC.

About this clone: The junction differs from germline at one of its ends, possibly a read error. The rearrangement links TRBV19 to TRBJ1-2; TRBD1 matches at 7 bases. This CDR3 contains 13 residues. Germline loops: CDR1 LNHDA, CDR2 SQIVND (reference sequence). The CDR3 is CASSITRTGWRNF. The CDR3 DNA is TGTGCCAGTAGTATAACCAGGACAGGCTGGAGGAACTTC.

V and J are TRBV2 and TRBJ2-4; no firm D call. CDR3 length: 15 residues. Trimming took off 7 bases at V and 1 base at J, with 14 bases between the two ends. Per the germline V gene, CDR1 is SNHLY and CDR2 is FYNNEI. CDR3 residues: CASIKQRAAKNIQYF. The CDR3 DNA reads as TGTGCCAGCATCAAGCAGCGAGCGGCCAAAAACATTCAGTACTTC.